The next 30 T cell receptor beta chains were all read from a single sample in a study of PD-L1 blockade in urothelial cancer (dated by TCRdb to about 2017). Library generation was performed with the immunoSEQ multiplex PCR assay. Here the immuneACCESS table is served through TCRdb, limited to in-frame sequences with V and J called. Missing clones are a known gap in these copies; in checked studies unresolved V genes cover under half, and the rest lacks a known reason. The sample has just over 20,000 clones on record, 88% of them singletons. The ten largest account for about 3.8% of the sample. This material consisted of PBMCs, taken around atezolizumab (anti-PD-L1) treatment. The receptors originated from a man aged 45 to 65 with urothelial cancer.

The chain couples TRBV5-1 to TRBJ2-2; no firm D call. Germline V lookup: CDR1 SGHRS, CDR2 YFSETQ. V was clipped by 4 bases and J by 5 bases, with 9 bases between them. The CDR3 totals 13 residues. The CDR3 nucleotides are TGCGCCAGCAGCCCTAAGCGAACCGGGGAGCTGTTTTTT. Its protein product is CASSPKRTGELFF.

The chain combines TRBV4-1 with TRBJ2-1, with 9 bases matching TRBD2. Looked up from germline, CDR1 is MGHRA and CDR2 is YSYEKL. CDR3 length equals 17 residues. Trimming cost V 4 bases and J 3 bases; bases outside gene matches: 10. The CDR3 loop is CASSPAAGGLDYNEQFF. In DNA, the CDR3 is TGCGCCAGCAGCCCCGCAGCGGGAGGCCTTGACTACAATGAGCAGTTCTTC.

The chain joins TRBV5-8 to TRBJ2-1; maybe TRBD1 (6 bases). This CDR3 spans 15 amino acids. Trimming took off 0 bases at V and 4 bases at J, with 11 bases between the two ends. Germline values: CDR1 SGHTS, CDR2 YDEGEE. Written as DNA, the CDR3 is TGTGCCAGCAGCTTGGTGTGGACAGCATACAATGAGCAGTTCTTC. Its translation is CASSLVWTAYNEQFF. The entire variable domain, with the rest obtained from reference TRBV5-8 and TRBJ2-1, is as follows: EAGVTQSPTHLIKTRGQQATLRCSPISGHTSVYWYQQALGLGLQFLLWYDEGEERNRGNFPPRFSGRQFPNYSSELNVNALELEDSALYLCASSLVWTAYNEQFFGPGTRLTVL.

This chain connects TRBV6-1 to TRBJ1-6; 9 bases line up with TRBD1. Trimming took 3 bases from V and 9 from J; bases not matched to a gene: 6. The CDR3 extends over 15 amino acids. In germline, CDR1 is MNHNS, CDR2 SASEGT. CDR3 in DNA: TGTGCCAGCAGTGACTGGACAGGGGTTGGTTCACCCCTCCACTTT. This gives the protein CASSDWTGVGSPLHF.

The chain is built from TRBV5-1 and TRBJ2-1; 11 positions agree with TRBD2. The CDR3 length is 17 residues. Germline assignment: CDR1 SGHRS and CDR2 YFSETQ. Trimming at V came to 0 bases and at J to 3 bases, leaving 5 bases not matched to a gene. CDR3 nucleotide sequence: TGCGCCAGCAGCTTGGTGGTAGCGGGGGGGTTCTACAATGAGCAGTTCTTC. Protein: CASSLVVAGGFYNEQFF.

The chain has TRBV5-1 and TRBJ2-3; possible D gene TRBD2, 5 bases. The CDR3 consists of 14 residues. Germline V gene data show CDR1 as SGHRS and CDR2 as YFSETQ. The V end was cut by 0 bases, the J end by 8 bases, with 13 bases between. This chain's CDR3 is CASSLDSAVRTQYF. In DNA, the CDR3 is TGCGCCAGCAGCTTGGATTCAGCGGTACGTACGCAGTATTTT.

J is TRBJ2-7 and V is TRBV10-1, with 7 bases matching TRBD1. This CDR3 comprises 13 residues. Germline V gene lookup returns CDR1 WNHNN and CDR2 SYGVQD (reference sequence). J gave up 5 bases and V 2 bases, and 3 bases lay outside the gene matches. CDR3 DNA sequence: TGCGCCAGCAGTGAGACAGGGGCCCACGAGCAGTACTTC. This translates into CASSETGAHEQYF.

The genes are TRBV11-3 and TRBJ1-5; unclear D gene. The V end was cut by 1 base, the J end by 4 bases, with 11 bases between. The CDR3 spans 15 residues. Germline-derived CDR1 and CDR2 are SGHNT and YENEEA. The CDR3 coding sequence is TGTGCCAGCAGCTTAGGGGCAAAGCCTAATCAGCCCCAGCATTTT. It translates to CASSLGAKPNQPQHF.

The rearrangement links TRBV27 to TRBJ2-7, with TRBD2 matching 7 bases. The ends lost 6 bases at V and 7 bases at J; junction bases unmatched: 12. Germline V lookup: CDR1 MNHEY, CDR2 SMNVEV (reference sequence). This CDR3 has 14 residues. In DNA form, the CDR3 reads TGTGCCAGCAGCCCATCGCGGGGGTCGCGGGAGCAGTACTTC. Encoded protein: CASSPSRGSREQYF.

The V call is TRBV6-1, the J call TRBJ1-2; unclear D gene. Germline CDR1 and CDR2: MNHNS and SASEGT. The V end lost 10 bases, the J end lost 5 bases, and 20 bases lay between the germline ends. The length of the CDR3 is 14 residues. The CDR3 is CATSEAFSRYGYTF. The CDR3, as DNA: TGTGCCACCTCGGAGGCCTTCTCTAGGTATGGCTACACCTTC.

The chain has TRBV27 and TRBJ1-1; 7 bases fit TRBD1. Germline-derived CDR1 and CDR2 are MNHEY and SMNVEV (reference sequence). V lost 5 bases to trimming and J lost 4 bases; unmatched junction nucleotides: 1. The CDR3 consists of 12 residues. In DNA, the CDR3 is TGTGCCAGCAGTAGGGGGCTCACTGAAGCTTTCTTT. This sequence encodes CASSRGLTEAFF.

This chain links TRBV19 with TRBJ1-1; no reliable D call. Trimming pared 5 bases from V and 3 bases from J, leaving 10 bases between. CDR3 length: 13 residues. CDR1 is LNHDA and CDR2 is SQIVND in the germline V gene (reference sequence). The chain's CDR3 is CASSGWSYTEAFF. CDR3 coding DNA: TGTGCCAGTAGTGGTTGGAGTTACACTGAAGCTTTCTTT.

V and J are TRBV18 and TRBJ1-3; D perhaps matches TRBD1 (6 bases). The ends were cut back, 2 bases at V and 2 bases at J, with 22 bases in the middle. The CDR3 has 19 amino acids. Germline assignment: CDR1 KGHSH and CDR2 LQKENI. The CDR3 is CASSPSSGERSFTGNTIYF. For the CDR3, the DNA is TGTGCCAGCTCACCATCGTCAGGGGAAAGGAGTTTTACTGGAAACACCATATATTTT.

This chain uses TRBV11-2 with TRBJ1-4; TRBD1 matches at 10 bases. V lost 1 base, J lost 8 bases, and 7 bases stayed unmatched. Germline V gene data show CDR1 as SGHAT and CDR2 as FQNNGV. This CDR3 is 16 amino acids long. CDR3: CASSLGDRGTKEKLFF. In DNA, the CDR3 is TGTGCCAGCAGCTTAGGGGACAGGGGAACGAAGGAAAAACTGTTTTTT.

The chain links TRBV29-1 to TRBJ2-7; TRBD2 matches 12 bases. Trimming took 7 bases from V and 3 from J; bases not matched to a gene: 4. CDR3 length: 13 amino acids. The germline V gene encodes CDR1 SQVTM and CDR2 ANQGSEA. The CDR3 DNA is TGCAGCGCTGGACTAGCGGGAAACTACGAGCAGTACTTC. Translating gives CSAGLAGNYEQYF.

The chain employs TRBV30 and TRBJ2-5, with TRBD1 identical over 7 bases. CDR3 length: 14 residues. CDR1 GTSNPN and CDR2 SVGIG come from the germline V gene (reference sequence). V dropped 2 bases and J dropped 4; count of bases not matched to a gene: 7. The CDR3 region is CAWSSRQGGETQYF. The CDR3 nucleotides read TGTGCCTGGAGTTCCAGACAGGGTGGAGAGACCCAGTACTTC.

The rearrangement joins TRBV30 to TRBJ1-2; D may be TRBD1 (6 bases). The CDR3 length is 14 residues. V was cut by 3 bases and J by 4 bases, with 15 bases left in between. The germline V gene has CDR1 GTSNPN and CDR2 SVGIG (reference sequence). In nucleotides, the CDR3 is TGTGCCTGGAGCCCCATAGGGACAACCTATGGCTACACCTTC. Protein sequence: CAWSPIGTTYGYTF.

The rearrangement links TRBV28 to TRBJ2-3; D is perhaps TRBD1 (5 bases). This CDR3 is 16 amino acids long. V dropped 5 bases and J dropped 6 bases, with 21 bases sitting between them. Germline assignment: CDR1 MDHEN and CDR2 SYDVKM. CDR3 residues: CASSIPSQGLRDTQYF. The CDR3 coding sequence is TGTGCCAGCAGTATCCCCTCCCAGGGTTTGAGGGATACGCAGTATTTT.

The rearrangement links TRBV12-5 to TRBJ2-2; 9 bases align to TRBD1. The J segment lost 7 bases and the V segment lost 0 bases, leaving 9 bases of the junction unmatched. Germline loops: CDR1 LGHNT, CDR2 FRNRAP. The CDR3 extends over 17 amino acids. CDR3 residues: CASGLVRTGVSSGELFF. CDR3 bases: TGTGCTAGTGGTTTGGTAAGGACAGGGGTTAGCAGCGGGGAGCTGTTTTTT.

V is TRBV28 and J is TRBJ1-5; D perhaps matches TRBD1 (6 bases). The germline V and J ends were trimmed by 1 base and 7 bases, with 14 bases remaining between them. Germline CDR1 reads MDHEN; CDR2 reads SYDVKM. This CDR3 is 15 amino acids long. Written as DNA, the CDR3 is TGTGCCAGCAGTTTATCCTGGACAGCTCTGCAGCCCCAGCATTTT. This gives the protein CASSLSWTALQPQHF.

The chain employs TRBV5-1 and TRBJ2-5; TRBD1 agrees at 7 bases. The V segment lost 4 bases and the J segment 1 base; nucleotides outside the gene matches: 7. The CDR3 extends over 15 amino acids. Germline CDR1 SGHRS, CDR2 YFSETQ. The CDR3 is CASSDRQGPQETQYF. For the CDR3, the DNA is TGCGCCAGCAGCGACAGACAGGGACCCCAAGAGACCCAGTACTTC.

The chain carries TRBV7-6 and TRBJ2-7, with 7 nucleotides matching TRBD1. The CDR3 contains 15 residues. V gave up 5 bases and J gave up 7 bases; unmatched junction bases: 14. The germline V gene encodes CDR1 SGHVS and CDR2 FNYEAQ. Written as DNA, the CDR3 is TGTGCCAGCAGCGTCAAAGTACAGGGGCAGGGGGAGCAGTACTTC. Translated: CASSVKVQGQGEQYF.

This clone was recorded only once. The rearrangement joins TRBV7-8 to TRBJ1-2, with D perhaps matching TRBD1 (6 bases). Trimming removed 0 bases from V and 3 bases from J, with 20 bases in between. Germline V CDR1 and CDR2: SGHVS, FQNEAQ. This CDR3 spans 18 amino acids. The CDR3 coding sequence is TGTGCCAGCAGCTTAGCAGTGGGGGGGCCCACAGGGCACTATGGCTACACCTTC. Translating it yields CASSLAVGGPTGHYGYTF.

The CDR3 DNA is TGTGCCAGCAGCGTAGAGAAGGGGGCCTACGAGCAGTACTTC. Translated, it gives CASSVEKGAYEQYF. The chain is built from TRBV9 and TRBJ2-7, with a possible D match to TRBD1 (6 bases). Germline CDR1 is SGDLS and CDR2 is YYNGEE. This CDR3 has 14 amino acids. The V end was cut by 0 bases, the J end by 2 bases, with 9 bases between. The whole variable domain, filled in from reference TRBV9 and TRBJ2-7, reads DSGVTQTPKHLITATGQRVTLRCSPRSGDLSVYWYQQSLDQGLQFLIQYYNGEERAKGNILERFSAQQFPDLHSELNLSSLELGDSALYFCASSVEKGAYEQYFGPGTRLTVT.

This clone was picked up one time. V usage is TRBV4-3 and J usage is TRBJ2-1; 15 positions agree with TRBD2. The CDR3 totals 15 residues. Germline trimming cut 4 bases from V and 8 bases from J; bases unmatched to any gene: 3. CDR1 and CDR2 from the germline V gene are LGHNA and YSLEER. Here the CDR3 reads CASSPGLAGGDEQFF. The CDR3 nucleotides are TGCGCCAGCAGCCCCGGACTAGCGGGAGGGGATGAGCAGTTCTTC.

The chain links TRBV19 to TRBJ1-5; D might be TRBD1 (5 bases). The CDR3 is made up of 14 amino acids. In germline, CDR1 is LNHDA, CDR2 SQIVND (reference sequence). V was pared by 6 bases and J by 1 base, with 10 bases between. CDR3 coding DNA: TGTGCCAGTAGAGACCGGGGGAGCAATCAGCCCCAGCATTTT. Residues: CASRDRGSNQPQHF. Full variable domain (remainder filled in from reference TRBV19 and TRBJ1-5): DGGITQSPKYLFRKEGQNVTLSCEQNLNHDAMYWYRQDPGQGLRLIYYSQIVNDFQKGDIAEGYSVSREKKESFPLTVTSAQKNPTAFYLCASRDRGSNQPQHFGDGTRLSIL.

The rearrangement uses TRBV18 and TRBJ1-5, with 7 bases lining up with TRBD1. This CDR3 is built from 14 residues. With V trimmed by 6 bases and J by 2 bases, 4 bases remained unmatched. Germline CDR1 reads KGHSH; CDR2 reads LQKENI. DNA of the CDR3: TGTGCCAGCTCTGGCGGACAGGGCAATCAGCCCCAGCATTTT. It encodes CASSGGQGNQPQHF.

The sample holds a few counts of this clone. The chain employs TRBV2 and TRBJ1-2; maybe TRBD1 (5 bases). Germline-derived CDR1 and CDR2 are SNHLY and FYNNEI. The CDR3 has 12 amino acids. Trimming cost V 2 bases and J 6 bases, with 7 bases left between them. In nucleotides, the CDR3 is TGTGCCAGCAGTGAACAGGGTGATGGCTACACCTTC. Residues: CASSEQGDGYTF.

This chain joins TRBV5-1 and TRBJ1-2; D might be TRBD1 (5 bases). Germline V gives CDR1 SGHRS, CDR2 YFSETQ. The CDR3 sequence is 15 residues long. The germline V and J ends were trimmed by 2 bases and 2 bases, with 13 bases remaining between them. The CDR3 region is CASSFGRQKNYGYTF. In nucleotides, the CDR3 is TGCGCCAGCAGCTTTGGTCGACAGAAGAACTATGGCTACACCTTC.

This chain joins TRBV15 and TRBJ1-1, with 7 bases matching TRBD1. CDR3 length equals 13 residues. The V gene end was trimmed by 3 bases and the J gene end by 4 bases; junction bases not matched to a gene: 2. CDR1 and CDR2 from the germline V gene are LNHNV and YYDKDF (reference sequence). This CDR3 reads CATSRQGGTEAFF. CDR3 nucleotides: TGTGCCACCAGCAGGCAGGGGGGCACTGAAGCTTTCTTT.